These T cell receptor beta chains were read from a single sample in a study of blood T cell repertoires in COVID-19. TCRdb's copy holds only in-frame clones and misses some; the assay was immunoSEQ multiplex PCR. Of about 170,000 clones in the sample, more than 75% were seen once. The sample consisted of peripheral blood. The source is a man between 45 and 60 years old who had recovered from COVID-19. CDR3s include the opening cysteine and the closing phenylalanine or tryptophan. Each record gives: clone size, V gene, J gene, D gene, CDR3 protein, CDR3 DNA. The D gene is left open where the match is weak. Clone size is given for some rows only: seen once, a few or many times, or a class if the clone is expanded.

clone_size: once
v_call: TRBV10-1
j_call: TRBJ2-3
d_call: TRBD2
cdr3_aa: CASSVSRGGVIDTQYF
cdr3_nt: TGCGCCAGCAGTGTTTCGCGGGGGGGCGTTATAGATACGCAGTATTTT

clone_size: -
v_call: TRBV6-4
j_call: TRBJ2-3
d_call: -
cdr3_aa: CASRSLRGDTQYF
cdr3_nt: TGTGCCAGCAGGTCCCTTAGGGGCGATACGCAGTATTTT

clone_size: once
v_call: TRBV30
j_call: TRBJ1-4
d_call: -
cdr3_aa: CAWSARSREKLFF
cdr3_nt: TGTGCCTGGAGCGCCCGGTCGCGCGAAAAACTGTTTTTT

clone_size: -
v_call: TRBV18
j_call: TRBJ1-1
d_call: -
cdr3_aa: CASSPGQNTEAFF
cdr3_nt: TGTGCCAGCTCACCAGGACAGAACACTGAAGCTTTCTTT

clone_size: -
v_call: TRBV6-6
j_call: TRBJ1-5
d_call: -
cdr3_aa: CASSYSVPGDNQPQHF
cdr3_nt: TGTGCCAGCAGTTACTCGGTGCCAGGGGACAATCAGCCCCAGCATTTT

clone_size: -
v_call: TRBV6-5
j_call: TRBJ2-1
d_call: -
cdr3_aa: CASALAFLGEQFF
cdr3_nt: TGTGCCAGCGCCCTGGCCTTCCTTGGTGAGCAGTTCTTC

clone_size: -
v_call: TRBV3-1/TRBV3-2
j_call: TRBJ2-7
d_call: TRBD2
cdr3_aa: CASSTRTSATYEQYF
cdr3_nt: TGTGCCAGCAGCACCCGCACTAGCGCGACCTACGAGCAGTACTTC

clone_size: -
v_call: TRBV11-2
j_call: TRBJ2-1
d_call: TRBD2
cdr3_aa: CASSRLAGRGNEQFF
cdr3_nt: TGTGCCAGCAGCCGACTAGCGGGTCGGGGAAATGAGCAGTTCTTC

clone_size: once
v_call: TRBV5-6
j_call: TRBJ2-7
d_call: TRBD1
cdr3_aa: CASTYTGTGQIYEQYF
cdr3_nt: TGTGCCAGCACCTATACCGGGACAGGGCAGATCTACGAGCAGTACTTC

clone_size: -
v_call: TRBV15
j_call: TRBJ1-5
d_call: TRBD1
cdr3_aa: CATSRDQGGQPQHF
cdr3_nt: TGTGCCACCAGCAGAGATCAGGGGGGCCAGCCCCAGCATTTT

clone_size: -
v_call: TRBV7-8
j_call: TRBJ2-5
d_call: TRBD2
cdr3_aa: CASSPEGLAGPQETQYF
cdr3_nt: TGTGCCAGCAGCCCCGAGGGACTAGCGGGACCACAAGAGACCCAGTACTTC

clone_size: -
v_call: TRBV7-2
j_call: TRBJ2-5
d_call: TRBD2
cdr3_aa: CASSLRFRQGLAGQETQYF
cdr3_nt: TGTGCCAGCAGCTTAAGGTTCCGGCAGGGACTAGCGGGGCAAGAGACCCAGTACTTC

clone_size: -
v_call: TRBV27
j_call: TRBJ2-1
d_call: -
cdr3_aa: CASSPGGTYNEQFF
cdr3_nt: TGTGCCAGCAGTCCCGGGGGTACGTACAATGAGCAGTTCTTC

clone_size: -
v_call: TRBV2
j_call: TRBJ1-5
d_call: TRBD1
cdr3_aa: CASSSEYGTGRRLGNQPQHF
cdr3_nt: TGTGCCAGCAGTTCTGAATACGGGACAGGGAGAAGGTTGGGGAATCAGCCCCAGCATTTT

clone_size: -
v_call: TRBV28
j_call: TRBJ1-6
d_call: -
cdr3_aa: CASSPRQTNSPLHF
cdr3_nt: TGTGCCAGCAGTCCCCGACAGACTAATTCACCCCTCCACTTT

clone_size: -
v_call: TRBV6-6
j_call: TRBJ1-5
d_call: TRBD1
cdr3_aa: CASTKGTGVQPQHF
cdr3_nt: TGTGCCAGCACCAAGGGGACAGGGGTTCAGCCCCAGCATTTT

clone_size: -
v_call: TRBV5-1
j_call: TRBJ2-5
d_call: -
cdr3_aa: CASSWTEVGETQYF
cdr3_nt: TGCGCCAGCAGCTGGACAGAAGTGGGAGAGACCCAGTACTTC

clone_size: -
v_call: TRBV2
j_call: TRBJ2-3
d_call: TRBD2
cdr3_aa: CASSEWTSSDTQYF
cdr3_nt: TGTGCCAGCAGTGAATGGACTAGCTCAGATACGCAGTATTTT

clone_size: -
v_call: TRBV7-3
j_call: TRBJ2-3
d_call: -
cdr3_aa: CASSVEADTQYF
cdr3_nt: TGTGCCAGCAGCGTAGAAGCAGATACGCAGTATTTT

clone_size: -
v_call: TRBV9
j_call: TRBJ1-1
d_call: -
cdr3_aa: CASSVGRERTEAFF
cdr3_nt: TGTGCCAGCAGCGTAGGTCGAGAGAGGACTGAAGCTTTCTTT

clone_size: -
v_call: TRBV11-1
j_call: TRBJ2-7
d_call: TRBD1
cdr3_aa: CASSLGWTGGYEQYF
cdr3_nt: TGTGCCAGCAGCTTAGGGTGGACAGGGGGCTACGAGCAGTACTTC

clone_size: few
v_call: TRBV6-1
j_call: TRBJ1-6
d_call: TRBD1
cdr3_aa: CASSEAIGDRDSPLHF
cdr3_nt: TGTGCCAGCAGTGAAGCTATAGGGGACAGGGATTCACCCCTCCACTTT

clone_size: once
v_call: TRBV13
j_call: TRBJ2-5
d_call: -
cdr3_aa: CASSYGFGETQYF
cdr3_nt: TGTGCCAGCAGCTACGGATTCGGGGAGACCCAGTACTTC

clone_size: -
v_call: TRBV11-1
j_call: TRBJ2-7
d_call: TRBD2
cdr3_aa: CASSPSGNRHEQYF
cdr3_nt: TGTGCCAGCAGCCCTAGCGGGAATAGACACGAGCAGTACTTC

clone_size: -
v_call: TRBV12-3/TRBV12-4
j_call: TRBJ1-2
d_call: TRBD1
cdr3_aa: CASSPTGEKGYTF
cdr3_nt: TGTGCCAGCAGTCCCACAGGGGAGAAGGGCTACACCTTC

clone_size: -
v_call: TRBV7-9
j_call: TRBJ2-1
d_call: TRBD1
cdr3_aa: CASSRDRPSYNEQFF
cdr3_nt: TGTGCCAGCAGCCGGGACAGGCCTTCCTACAATGAGCAGTTCTTC

clone_size: -
v_call: TRBV27
j_call: TRBJ1-2
d_call: TRBD1
cdr3_aa: CASSLTGPYGYTF
cdr3_nt: TGTGCCAGCAGTCTGACAGGGCCCTATGGCTACACCTTC

clone_size: few
v_call: TRBV19
j_call: TRBJ1-1
d_call: -
cdr3_aa: CASSILTPGAGAFF
cdr3_nt: TGTGCCAGTAGTATATTAACCCCAGGGGCAGGGGCTTTCTTT

clone_size: -
v_call: TRBV6-1
j_call: TRBJ2-7
d_call: -
cdr3_aa: CASSEGRDRAYEQYF
cdr3_nt: TGTGCCAGCAGTGAAGGAAGAGACAGAGCCTACGAGCAGTACTTC

clone_size: -
v_call: TRBV6-5
j_call: TRBJ2-5
d_call: TRBD2
cdr3_aa: CASTHDSGAKRTQYF
cdr3_nt: TGTGCCAGCACTCACGATAGCGGGGCGAAACGGACCCAGTACTTC

clone_size: -
v_call: TRBV10-2
j_call: TRBJ1-1
d_call: TRBD1
cdr3_aa: CASSITGGTEAFF
cdr3_nt: TGCGCCAGCAGCATAACAGGGGGCACTGAAGCTTTCTTT

clone_size: -
v_call: TRBV7-3
j_call: TRBJ2-2
d_call: TRBD1
cdr3_aa: CASSFGGSRGTGELFF
cdr3_nt: TGTGCCAGCAGCTTTGGCGGGTCCAGGGGGACCGGGGAGCTGTTTTTT